The 25 T cell receptor beta chains listed next were all sequenced from one sample in a study of blood T cell repertoires in COVID-19. The protocol was immunoSEQ multiplex PCR, while the TCRdb copy is restricted to in-frame clones and leaves out a portion. The sample records tens of thousands of clones, over 75% being singletons. The specimen was peripheral blood. These receptor sequences come from a human donor in a cohort sampled during active COVID-19. The donor label of this sample is uncertain.

The V call is TRBV3-1 (or the pseudogene TRBV3-2), the J call TRBJ1-2; 10 positions match TRBD1. The germline CDR1 and CDR2 sequences are LGHDT and YNNKEL (reference sequence). The V segment lost 6 bases and the J segment 8 bases; nucleotides outside the gene matches: 3. This CDR3 has 12 amino acids. The CDR3 reads CASRRDRGGYTF. For the CDR3, the DNA is TGTGCCAGCAGACGGGACAGGGGCGGCTACACCTTC.

The genes are TRBV27 and TRBJ2-1, with D hard to call. Trimming removed 5 bases at V and 4 bases at J, with 12 bases between. The CDR3 contains 14 residues. Germline V CDR1 and CDR2: MNHEY, SMNVEV (reference sequence). In DNA, the CDR3 is TGTGCCAGCAGTCCCACCGGGTGGTACAATGAGCAGTTCTTC. Translating gives CASSPTGWYNEQFF.

CDR3 in DNA: TGCGCCAGCAGCCCTACAGGGTGGGCAGGGGATGAGCAGTTCTTC. Protein product: CASSPTGWAGDEQFF. The chain uses TRBV5-1 and TRBJ2-1; the D gene is possibly TRBD1 (6 bases). The CDR3 contains 15 residues. Trimming left V 4 bases short and J 8 bases short, with 19 bases between. Looked up from germline, CDR1 is SGHRS and CDR2 is YFSETQ.

This clone was counted only a few times. This chain joins TRBV18 and TRBJ2-7, with 14 bases fitting TRBD2. In germline, CDR1 is KGHSH, CDR2 LQKENI. This CDR3 spans 15 amino acids. J gave up 7 bases and V 1 base, and 3 bases lay outside the gene matches. The CDR3 protein is CASSPQTSGRGEQYF. The CDR3, as DNA: TGTGCCAGCTCACCACAGACTAGCGGGAGGGGTGAGCAGTACTTC. Supplemented by reference TRBV18 and TRBJ2-7, the full variable domain reads NAGVMQNPRHLVRRRGQEARLRCSPMKGHSHVYWYRQLPEEGLKFMVYLQKENIIDESGMPKERFSAEFPKEGPSILRIQQVVRGDSAAYFCASSPQTSGRGEQYFGPGTRLTVT.

The chain employs TRBV2 and TRBJ2-1; possibly TRBD1 for D (6 bases). Trimming cost V 5 bases and J 10 bases, with 21 bases left between them. Germline CDR1 and CDR2: SNHLY and FYNNEI. CDR3 length: 15 amino acids. CDR3 bases: TGTGCCAGCAGTTATCCGGGACAACGGCTAGGCGAGCAGTTCTTC. Its protein product is CASSYPGQRLGEQFF. The complete variable domain, with remaining parts taken from reference TRBV2 and TRBJ2-1, reads EPEVTQTPSHQVTQMGQEVILRCVPISNHLYFYWYRQILGQKVEFLVSFYNNEISEKSEIFDDQFSVERPDGSNFTLKIRSTKLEDSAMYFCASSYPGQRLGEQFFGPGTRLTVL.

The chain recombines TRBV3-1 (or the pseudogene TRBV3-2) with TRBJ2-5, with D perhaps matching TRBD2 (5 bases). Trimming pared 0 bases from V and 2 bases from J, leaving 10 bases between. Germline V gives CDR1 LGHDT, CDR2 YNNKEL (reference sequence). This CDR3 spans 15 amino acids. The CDR3 DNA sequence: TGTGCCAGCAGCCAAGAGTGGAGGCTGCAAGAGACCCAGTACTTC. Protein product: CASSQEWRLQETQYF.

This clone was found once. The chain combines TRBV5-1 with TRBJ1-6; TRBD1 is a possible D gene (6 bases). Germline-derived CDR1 and CDR2 are SGHRS and YFSETQ. The CDR3 length is 15 residues. V was cut by 5 bases and J by 7 bases, with 16 bases left in between. CDR3 sequence: CASSNSGQPNSPLHF. In DNA, the CDR3 is TGCGCCAGCAGTAATTCAGGACAGCCAAATTCACCCCTCCACTTT.

The CDR3, as DNA: TGTGCCAGCAGCAAGGGGCAGGGTAACATTCAGTACTTC. Protein product: CASSKGQGNIQYF. This rearrangement joins TRBV5-4 to TRBJ2-4; D may be TRBD1 (5 bases). Per the germline V gene, CDR1 is SGHNT and CDR2 is YYREEE (reference sequence). V lost 4 bases and J lost 7, with 12 bases in between. CDR3 length equals 13 residues.

This clone was seen more than once but under ten times. The chain joins TRBV28 to TRBJ2-7, with 12 bases fitting TRBD2. Germline loops: CDR1 MDHEN, CDR2 SYDVKM. The J segment lost 7 bases and the V segment lost 4 bases, leaving 14 bases of the junction unmatched. This CDR3 contains 17 residues. Written as DNA, the CDR3 is TGTGCCAGCAGTTCGAGGCGACTAGCGGGAGTTCTGGGGGAGCAGTACTTC. Protein sequence: CASSSRRLAGVLGEQYF.

The chain employs TRBV18 and TRBJ2-1; possibly TRBD2 for D (5 bases). The CDR3 runs to 13 residues. Between the trimmed V and J ends, which lost 6 bases and 9 bases, there was a span of 15 bases. The germline V gene encodes CDR1 KGHSH and CDR2 LQKENI. The CDR3 is CASSQEERTEQFF. In nucleotides, the CDR3 is TGTGCCAGCTCCCAGGAGGAACGTACTGAGCAGTTCTTC.

The chain employs TRBV30 and TRBJ2-7; 9 bases line up with TRBD2. The germline gives CDR1 GTSNPN, CDR2 SVGIG (reference sequence). The V segment lost 4 bases and the J segment 7 bases; nucleotides outside the gene matches: 14. This CDR3 region has 15 residues. This CDR3 is CAWNPWAGGPQEQYF. The DNA of the CDR3 is TGTGCCTGGAACCCCTGGGCGGGAGGGCCGCAGGAGCAGTACTTC.

J is TRBJ2-1 and V is TRBV14; TRBD2 is a possible D gene (5 bases). Germline V CDR1 and CDR2: SGHDN, FVKESK. The CDR3 runs to 13 residues. The V gene lost 3 bases and the J gene lost 9 bases, with 12 bases spanning the gap. Here the CDR3 reads CASSQEALGEQFF. CDR3 in DNA: TGTGCCAGCAGCCAGGAGGCCTTAGGTGAGCAGTTCTTC.

V and J are TRBV2 and TRBJ2-2; TRBD1 matches at 8 bases. Germline CDR1 is SNHLY and CDR2 is FYNNEI. V trimming: 1 base; J trimming: 1 base; junction bases outside the gene matches: 2. This CDR3 region has 16 residues. The CDR3 loop reads CASSEEGTGNTGELFF. As DNA, the CDR3 is TGTGCCAGCAGTGAAGAGGGGACAGGGAACACCGGGGAGCTGTTTTTT.

J is TRBJ1-3 and V is TRBV5-1; 7 bases map to TRBD1. V lost 1 base and J lost 0; bases outside the gene matches: 7. From germline, CDR1 is SGHRS and CDR2 YFSETQ. This CDR3 is 17 amino acids long. The CDR3 region has the DNA TGCGCCAGCAGCTTGACCGGGACAGAGAGCTCTGGAAACACCATATATTTT. Residues: CASSLTGTESSGNTIYF. The full variable domain, in which reference TRBV5-1 and TRBJ1-3 provide the parts outside the CDR3, is KAGVTQTPRYLIKTRGQQVTLSCSPISGHRSVSWYQQTPGQGLQFLFEYFSETQRNKGNFPGRFSGRQFSNSRSEMNVSTLELGDSALYLCASSLTGTESSGNTIYFGEGSWLTVV.

V is TRBV5-1 and J is TRBJ2-1; 8 nucleotides line up with TRBD2. The V gene end was trimmed by 0 bases and the J gene end by 6 bases; junction bases not matched to a gene: 14. In germline, CDR1 is SGHRS, CDR2 YFSETQ. This CDR3 contains 18 residues. This CDR3 reads CASSLVPGGPGLTNEQFF. The CDR3 nucleotides are TGCGCCAGCAGCTTGGTTCCGGGAGGGCCGGGTTTAACCAATGAGCAGTTCTTC.

The chain recombines TRBV7-6 with TRBJ2-7, with 12 bases fitting TRBD1. Germline loops: CDR1 SGHVS, CDR2 FNYEAQ. The junction had 3 bases not matched to a gene; V was cut back by 3 bases and J by 3 bases. The CDR3 spans 15 residues. The CDR3 region has the DNA TGTGCCAGCAGCTTGGGACAGGGGGCGATCTACGAGCAGTACTTC. It is translated as CASSLGQGAIYEQYF.

The chain couples TRBV6-5 to TRBJ2-3; 14 bases agree with TRBD2. Trimming cost V 4 bases and J 7 bases; bases outside gene matches: 4. This CDR3 region has 15 residues. Germline lookup yields CDR1 MNHEY and CDR2 SVGAGI. The CDR3 DNA is TGTGCCAGCAGTTTCCGGACTAGCGGGAGGCATACGCAGTATTTT. Its translation is CASSFRTSGRHTQYF.

V usage is TRBV7-8 and J usage is TRBJ2-3, with TRBD2 as a possible D gene (5 bases). Trimming removed 3 bases from V and 2 bases from J, with 15 bases in between. The CDR3 contains 16 residues. Germline assignment: CDR1 SGHVS and CDR2 FQNEAQ. CDR3 bases: TGTGCCAGCAGCTTGACTGCCGGAGGCGTCACAGATACGCAGTATTTT. This gives the protein CASSLTAGGVTDTQYF.

This chain connects TRBV6-5 to TRBJ1-5; possible D gene TRBD1, 5 bases. Trimming took 7 bases from V and 4 from J, leaving 14 bases between them. The CDR3 sequence is 14 residues long. CDR1 is MNHEY and CDR2 is SVGAGI in the germline V gene. Here the CDR3 reads CASKDWGVNQPQHF. CDR3 sequence (DNA): TGTGCCAGCAAAGACTGGGGGGTAAATCAGCCCCAGCATTTT.

V gene TRBV6-5 combines with J gene TRBJ2-1; 10 bases map to TRBD2. The germline V gene has CDR1 MNHEY and CDR2 SVGAGI. The V segment lost 7 bases and the J segment 8 bases; nucleotides outside the gene matches: 11. This CDR3 comprises 15 residues. The CDR3: CASNPLAGALYEQFF. CDR3 sequence (DNA): TGTGCCAGCAACCCCCTAGCGGGAGCTTTGTATGAGCAGTTCTTC.

V is TRBV5-1 and J is TRBJ1-3; D is unclear. The CDR3 totals 14 residues. The germline CDR1 and CDR2 sequences are SGHRS and YFSETQ. The V end was cut by 0 bases, the J end by 1 base, with 5 bases between. The CDR3 DNA follows: TGCGCCAGCAGCTTGGGGCGGTCTGGAAACACCATATATTTT. It codes for CASSLGRSGNTIYF.

The chain combines TRBV21-1 with TRBJ2-7; no DNA check was done on the table's D call, TRBD2. TRBV21-1 is listed as a pseudogene. CDR3 length: 14 residues. The CDR3 spells CASSKARRAYEQYF. The CDR3 DNA follows: TGTGCCAGCAGCAAAGCGAGGCGGGCCTACGAGCAGTACTTC.

The chain links TRBV18 to TRBJ2-7; 11 bases agree with TRBD1. This CDR3 is 15 amino acids long. The germline CDR1 and CDR2 sequences are KGHSH and LQKENI. Trimming took 5 bases from V and 6 from J; bases not matched to a gene: 9. The CDR3 nucleotides are TGTGCCAGCTCATCCGGACAGGGGGCAATAGGCGAGCAGTACTTC. This translates into CASSSGQGAIGEQYF.

The genes are TRBV20-1 and TRBJ2-7, with D perhaps TRBD2 (5 bases). V lost 7 bases and J 6 bases, leaving 13 bases between the germline ends. Germline lookup yields CDR1 DFQATT and CDR2 SNEGSKA (reference sequence). This CDR3 is 11 amino acids long. The CDR3 DNA sequence: TGCAGTGGGGAGCTGCAGTTCGAGCAGTACTTC. Translation gives CSGELQFEQYF.

The chain couples TRBV5-6 to TRBJ2-7, with 8 nucleotides matching TRBD2. Germline lookup yields CDR1 SGHDT and CDR2 YYEEEE. The length of the CDR3 is 15 residues. Germline trimming cut 4 bases from V and 4 bases from J; bases unmatched to any gene: 10. DNA of the CDR3: TGTGCCAGCAGCCGAGTATCTAGCGGGCCTTACGAGCAGTACTTC. Residues: CASSRVSSGPYEQYF.